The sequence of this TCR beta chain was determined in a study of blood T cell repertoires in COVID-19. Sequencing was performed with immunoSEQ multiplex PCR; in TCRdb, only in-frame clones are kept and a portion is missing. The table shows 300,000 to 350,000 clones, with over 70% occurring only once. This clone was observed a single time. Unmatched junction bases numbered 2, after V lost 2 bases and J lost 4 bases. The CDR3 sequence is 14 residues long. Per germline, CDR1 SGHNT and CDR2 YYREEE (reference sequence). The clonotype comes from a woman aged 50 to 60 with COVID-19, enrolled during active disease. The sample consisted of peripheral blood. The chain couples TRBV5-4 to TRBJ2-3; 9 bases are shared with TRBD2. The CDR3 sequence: CASSLGGRADTQYF. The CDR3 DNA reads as TGTGCCAGCAGCTTAGGCGGGAGGGCAGATACGCAGTATTTT.